The clone carrying this T cell receptor beta chain came up once. The data stem from a study of blood T cell repertoires in COVID-19. Study background: Both acute and convalescent COVID-19 samples were obtained from the United States, Italy and Spain. The cDNA or gDNA used as material had been derived from T cells, B-cell-depleted T cells, or PBMCs.

Trimming left V 3 bases short and J 0 bases short, with 10 bases between. CDR1 is SGDLS and CDR2 is YYNGEE in the germline V gene. CDR3 length: 14 residues. In the original processing: Researchers report that nucleated cell counts were estimated from reference gene primer amplification. Sequencing was performed with immunoSEQ multiplex PCR; in TCRdb, only in-frame clones are kept and a portion is missing. The V and J calls and clone size were taken over from that table, and D and trimming were inferred from the DNA. The sample records 250,000 to 350,000 clones, 70% to 90% being singletons. The chain links TRBV9 to TRBJ2-7, with no clear D. Sequencing was done on a sample of peripheral blood. The sequence was obtained from a woman between 50 and 59 years old who had recovered from COVID-19. The CDR3 coding sequence is TGTGCCAGCAGCGGAAAAGACACCTCCTACGAGCAGTACTTC. This encodes CASSGKDTSYEQYF.